Listed below are T cell receptor beta chains from one sample, sequenced in a study of blood T cell repertoires in COVID-19. TCRdb's table, derived via immunoSEQ multiplex PCR, lists solely in-frame clones and lacks some. The table has 200,000 to 250,000 clones, more than 70% seen once. Input material: peripheral blood. All receptors derive from a woman aged 80 or older with acute or convalescent COVID-19. CDR3s include the opening cysteine and the closing phenylalanine or tryptophan. Each record gives: V gene, D gene, clone size, J gene, CDR3 DNA, CDR3 protein. The D gene is left open where the match is weak. Only part of the rows carry a size: once, few, many, or a class if the clone is expanded.

>TRBV7-6|TRBD2|few|TRBJ2-1
TGTGCCAGCAGCATCCTAGCGGGGGGCTCCTACAATGAGCAGTTCTTC
CASSILAGGSYNEQFF
>TRBV15|-|few|TRBJ2-7
TGTGCCACCAGCAGAGGGCAGGGAACCTACGAGCAGTACTTC
CATSRGQGTYEQYF
>TRBV7-9|TRBD1|-|TRBJ1-2
TGTGCCAGCAGCCACATAACGACAGGGTCCTATGGCTACACCTTC
CASSHITTGSYGYTF
>TRBV18|TRBD2|-|TRBJ2-5
TGTGCCAGCTCACCACGGACTAGCGGGGGTAGAGAGACCCAGTACTTC
CASSPRTSGGRETQYF
>TRBV5-1|TRBD1|-|TRBJ1-1
TGCGCCAGCAGCTTGGGGACAGGGAACACTGAAGCTTTCTTT
CASSLGTGNTEAFF
>TRBV5-1|TRBD1|-|TRBJ1-6
TGCGCCAGCAGCCCCTCGGGACAGGCGAAGGATTCACCCCTCCACTTT
CASSPSGQAKDSPLHF
>TRBV4-2|TRBD2|-|TRBJ2-6
TGTGCCAGCAGCCCCCTGTCGACTAGCGCCCGCTCTGGGGCCAACGTCCTGACTTTC
CASSPLSTSARSGANVLTF
>TRBV7-2|TRBD1|-|TRBJ2-7
TGTGCCAGCAGCAACCGGGACAGGGGCTCCGAGCAGTACTTC
CASSNRDRGSEQYF
>TRBV5-1|TRBD1|-|TRBJ1-4
TGCGCCAGCAGCTTGGCAGGGGGTTATGAAAAACTGTTTTTT
CASSLAGGYEKLFF
>TRBV6-5|TRBD1|-|TRBJ1-5
TGTGCCAGCAGCGGCTCTACAGGGGAAGGACAGCCCCAGCATTTT
CASSGSTGEGQPQHF
>TRBV6-5|TRBD1|few|TRBJ2-7
TGTGCCAGCAGTTATAGGGGGCCATCCTACGAGCAGTACTTC
CASSYRGPSYEQYF
>TRBV10-2|TRBD1|-|TRBJ2-1
TGCGCCAGCCAAAGTATGGGACAGGGTGGATGGAATGAGCAGTTCTTC
CASQSMGQGGWNEQFF
>TRBV2|-|-|TRBJ2-7
TGTGCCAGCAGTGTGCGGGAAGGAAATCCCTACGAGCAGTACTTC
CASSVREGNPYEQYF
>TRBV5-1|TRBD2|-|TRBJ2-1
TGCGCCAGCAGCTTTTTGATTGCGGGCGGGGGGGCCGGTAATGAGCAGTTCTTC
CASSFLIAGGGAGNEQFF
>TRBV19|TRBD1|-|TRBJ2-6
TGTGCCACCAGGGGGTCTGGGGCCAACGTCCTGACTTTC
CATRGSGANVLTF
>TRBV6-5|-|-|TRBJ2-2
TGTGCCAGCGGACTAACGAACACCGGGGAGCTGTTTTTT
CASGLTNTGELFF
>TRBV6-2/TRBV6-3|TRBD1|few|TRBJ2-7
TGTGCCAGCAGTTACCCAGGGACAGTAAGCTACGAGCAGTACTTC
CASSYPGTVSYEQYF
>TRBV9|TRBD1|once|TRBJ1-2
TGTGCCAGCAGCGAGGGACAGCTTAACTATGGCTACACCTTC
CASSEGQLNYGYTF
>TRBV11-2|TRBD1|few|TRBJ1-2
TGTGCCAGCAGCATCGGACAGGACAACTATGGCTACACCTTC
CASSIGQDNYGYTF
>TRBV27|TRBD2|few|TRBJ2-5
TGTGCCAGCAGTCCCGGGAGGGCATGGGAGACCCAGTACTTC
CASSPGRAWETQYF
>TRBV28|-|-|TRBJ1-6
TGTGCCAGCAGTTTGCCGGGGTCCGGAGTCTCCTATAATTCACCCCTCCACTTT
CASSLPGSGVSYNSPLHF
>TRBV7-9|-|-|TRBJ1-6
TGTGCCAGCAGCTTTCAGGGGCCTCTGAATAATTCACCCCTCCACTTT
CASSFQGPLNNSPLHF